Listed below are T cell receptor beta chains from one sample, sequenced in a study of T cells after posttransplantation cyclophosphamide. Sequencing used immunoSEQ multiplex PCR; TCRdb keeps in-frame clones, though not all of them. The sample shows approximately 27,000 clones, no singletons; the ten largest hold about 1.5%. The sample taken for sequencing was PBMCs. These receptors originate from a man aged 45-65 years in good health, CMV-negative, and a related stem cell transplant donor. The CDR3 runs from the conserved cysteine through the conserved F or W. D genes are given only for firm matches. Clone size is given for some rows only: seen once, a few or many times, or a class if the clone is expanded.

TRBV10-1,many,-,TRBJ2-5,CASSPPGQETQYF,TGCGCCAGCAGTCCCCCAGGGCAAGAGACCCAGTACTTC
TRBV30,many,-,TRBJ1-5,CAWSRQHSNQPQHF,TGTGCCTGGAGTCGACAGCATAGCAATCAGCCCCAGCATTTT
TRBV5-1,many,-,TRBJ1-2,CASSLSGEGGYTF,TGCGCCAGCAGCTTGTCAGGGGAAGGCGGCTACACCTTC
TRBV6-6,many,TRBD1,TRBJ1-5,CASSHPGGTGIQPQHF,TGTGCCAGCAGTCACCCGGGCGGGACAGGGATTCAGCCCCAGCATTTT
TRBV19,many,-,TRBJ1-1,CASQIFDRTNTEAFF,TGTGCCAGCCAAATATTCGACAGGACGAACACTGAAGCTTTCTTT
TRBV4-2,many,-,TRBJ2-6,CASSQQGSGANVLTF,TGTGCCAGCAGCCAACAGGGATCTGGGGCCAACGTCCTGACTTTC
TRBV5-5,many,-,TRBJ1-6,CASSSRAGVLGSPLHF,TGTGCCAGCAGCTCTAGGGCGGGGGTCCTAGGTTCACCCCTCCACTTT
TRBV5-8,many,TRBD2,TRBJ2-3,CASSTGLAGADTQYF,TGTGCCAGCAGCACGGGACTAGCGGGAGCAGATACGCAGTATTTT
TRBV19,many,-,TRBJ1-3,CASSTPSGGAQANTIYF,TGTGCCAGTAGTACCCCGTCGGGAGGGGCGCAGGCAAACACCATATATTTT
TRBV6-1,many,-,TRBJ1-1,CASSDTGLGEAFF,TGTGCCAGCAGTGACACAGGGCTGGGTGAAGCTTTCTTT
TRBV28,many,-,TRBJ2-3,CASRLPGYTDTQYF,TGTGCCAGCAGACTACCGGGGTACACAGATACGCAGTATTTT
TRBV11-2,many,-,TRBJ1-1,CASSENAGLGGTEAFF,TGTGCCAGCAGCGAGAACGCAGGGTTGGGAGGCACTGAAGCTTTCTTT
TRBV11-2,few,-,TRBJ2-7,CASKLNQGSYEQYF,TGTGCCAGCAAACTGAATCAGGGTTCCTACGAGCAGTACTTC
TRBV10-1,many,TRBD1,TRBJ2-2,CASSPGQGTGELFF,TGCGCCAGCAGTCCGGGACAGGGGACCGGGGAGCTGTTTTTT
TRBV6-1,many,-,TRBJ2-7,CASSEGLETSEQYF,TGTGCCAGCAGTGAAGGTTTGGAGACGTCCGAGCAGTACTTC
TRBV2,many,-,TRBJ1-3,CASSGGDTFSGNTIYF,TGTGCCAGCAGTGGAGGGGACACCTTCTCTGGAAACACCATATATTTT
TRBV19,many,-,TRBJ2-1,CASTRGTAYNEQFF,TGTGCCAGTACCCGCGGGACAGCTTACAATGAGCAGTTCTTC
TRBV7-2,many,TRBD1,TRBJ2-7,CASSLKWTGGYEQYF,TGTGCCAGCAGCTTAAAGTGGACAGGGGGCTACGAGCAGTACTTC
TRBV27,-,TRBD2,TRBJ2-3,CASLTRGGSTDTQYF,TGTGCCAGCCTTACGAGGGGAGGGAGCACAGATACGCAGTATTTT
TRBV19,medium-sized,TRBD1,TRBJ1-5,CASSITGEQPQHF,TGTGCCAGTAGTATAACAGGGGAGCAGCCCCAGCATTTT
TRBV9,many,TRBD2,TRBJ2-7,CASSVVVGIAGAIEQYF,TGTGCCAGCAGCGTAGTGGTTGGGATAGCGGGGGCTATCGAGCAGTACTTC
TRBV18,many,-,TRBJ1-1,CASSPRQDTEAFF,TGTGCCAGCTCACCGCGACAGGACACTGAAGCTTTCTTT
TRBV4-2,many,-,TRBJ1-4,CASAAGGVNEKLFF,TGTGCCAGCGCTGCGGGGGGGGTTAATGAAAAACTGTTTTTT
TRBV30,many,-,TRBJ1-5,CAWSPHQNQPQHF,TGTGCCTGGAGTCCCCACCAGAACCAGCCCCAGCATTTT
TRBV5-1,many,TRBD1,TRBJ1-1,CASRTGGYTEAFF,TGCGCCAGCAGAACAGGGGGCTACACTGAAGCTTTCTTT
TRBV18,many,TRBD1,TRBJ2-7,CASSPTYRGTPPYEQYF,TGTGCCAGCTCACCGACGTACAGGGGAACACCACCCTACGAGCAGTACTTC
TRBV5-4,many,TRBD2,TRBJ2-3,CASSAGGSSTDTQYF,TGTGCCAGCAGCGCGGGGGGGTCTAGCACAGATACGCAGTATTTT
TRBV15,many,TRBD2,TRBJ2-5,CATSRGDSGDPSETQYF,TGTGCCACCAGCAGAGGGGATAGCGGGGACCCCTCAGAGACCCAGTACTTC
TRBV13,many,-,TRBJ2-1,CASSRGAGSYNEQFF,TGTGCCAGCAGCCGCGGAGCTGGATCCTACAATGAGCAGTTCTTC
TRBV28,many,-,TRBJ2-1,CASSEGEGWTSGQFF,TGTGCCAGCAGTGAGGGGGAGGGGTGGACATCGGGGCAGTTCTTC
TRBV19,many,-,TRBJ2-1,CASNYRGASGRNEQFF,TGTGCCAGTAATTATAGGGGGGCTAGCGGTCGCAATGAGCAGTTCTTC
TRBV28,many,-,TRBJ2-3,CAIHSGGTDTQYF,TGTGCCATACATTCGGGGGGCACAGATACGCAGTATTTT
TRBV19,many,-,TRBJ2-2,CASSIPQGSKGSGELFF,TGTGCCAGTAGTATCCCCCAGGGGAGCAAAGGATCCGGGGAGCTGTTTTTT
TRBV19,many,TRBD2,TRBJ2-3,CASSLAGSTDTQYF,TGTGCCAGTAGCCTAGCGGGGTCCACAGATACGCAGTATTTT
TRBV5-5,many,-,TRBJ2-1,CASSLGQGSYNEQFF,TGTGCCAGCAGCTTGGGGCAGGGCTCCTACAATGAGCAGTTCTTC
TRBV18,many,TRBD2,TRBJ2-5,CASSPSGGQETQYF,TGTGCCAGCTCACCCAGCGGGGGCCAAGAGACCCAGTACTTC
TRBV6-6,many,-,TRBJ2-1,CASSALNEQFF,TGTGCCAGCAGTGCGTTAAATGAGCAGTTCTTC
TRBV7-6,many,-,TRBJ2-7,CASSLQPGTSYEQYF,TGTGCCAGCAGCTTGCAACCCGGGACATCCTACGAGCAGTACTTC
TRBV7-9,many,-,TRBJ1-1,CASSPQNAGAFF,TGTGCCAGCAGCCCCCAGAACGCCGGGGCTTTCTTT
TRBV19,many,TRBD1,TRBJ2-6,CASSIGQGVYSGANVLTF,TGTGCCAGTAGTATCGGGCAGGGGGTTTACTCTGGGGCCAACGTCCTGACTTTC
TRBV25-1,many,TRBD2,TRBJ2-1,CASTPRTSGRSEQFF,TGTGCCAGCACCCCCAGGACTAGCGGGAGGAGTGAGCAGTTCTTC
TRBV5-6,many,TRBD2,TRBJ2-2,CASSPWRGANTGELFF,TGTGCCAGCAGCCCCTGGCGGGGGGCGAACACCGGGGAGCTGTTTTTT
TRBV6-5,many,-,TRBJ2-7,CASTRDTSYEQYF,TGTGCCAGCACTCGGGACACCTCCTACGAGCAGTACTTC
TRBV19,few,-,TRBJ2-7,CASTPGGAPSEQYF,TGTGCCAGTACCCCCGGCGGAGCCCCAAGCGAGCAGTACTTC
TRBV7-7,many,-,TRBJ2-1,CASSTGPTIDEQFF,TGTGCTAGCAGCACAGGACCTACTATCGATGAGCAGTTCTTC
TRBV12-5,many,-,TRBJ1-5,CASAWIGGNQPQHF,TGTGCTAGTGCTTGGATCGGGGGCAATCAGCCCCAGCATTTT
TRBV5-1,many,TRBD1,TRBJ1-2,CASSLDQGAGGYTF,TGCGCCAGCAGCTTGGATCAGGGGGCTGGAGGCTACACCTTC
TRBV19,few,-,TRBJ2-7,CASSRSRWGGGEQYF,TGTGCCAGTAGTAGATCGAGGTGGGGGGGCGGCGAGCAGTACTTC
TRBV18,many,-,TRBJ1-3,CASSPGPIRPPRDTVYF,TGTGCCAGCTCACCGGGCCCCATACGGCCACCCCGGGACACCGTATATTTT
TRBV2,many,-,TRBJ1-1,CASSVFGGMGEAFF,TGTGCCAGCAGTGTATTCGGAGGAATGGGTGAAGCTTTCTTT
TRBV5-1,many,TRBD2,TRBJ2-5,CASSGRGLAAQETQYF,TGCGCCAGCAGCGGTCGGGGACTAGCGGCGCAAGAGACCCAGTACTTC
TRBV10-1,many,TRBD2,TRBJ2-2,CASSEFTSGSSGELFF,TGCGCCAGCAGTGAGTTTACTAGCGGGAGCTCCGGGGAGCTGTTTTTT
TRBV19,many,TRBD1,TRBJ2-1,CASVNGLGTVRNEQFF,TGTGCCAGTGTCAACGGCTTGGGGACAGTTAGGAATGAGCAGTTCTTC